This entry concerns a single TCR beta chain. Its antigen is unidentified. CDR3 length equals 15 residues. The germline gives CDR1 MNHEY, CDR2 SMNVEV (reference sequence). The junction had 7 bases not matched to a gene; V was cut back by 4 bases and J by 6 bases. The study ran its PCR with 60 Vbeta and 13 Jbeta primers. Sequencing was performed with immunoSEQ multiplex PCR; in TCRdb, only in-frame clones are kept and a portion is missing. The profile shows 100,000 to 150,000 clones, about 72% of them singletons. This sample is drawn from a study of cytomegalovirus exposure and HLA in healthy donors. For the study at large: Falling in the Caucasian-associated ancestry cluster were 81% of 398 genotyped donors.

Overall study findings and caveats: It has been reported that TCR beta sequences accurately predicted the HLA-A and HLA-B alleles of most subjects.

The clonotype comes from a female donor in good health and CMV-seronegative. The sequenced sample was PBMCs. V usage is TRBV27 and J usage is TRBJ2-3; TRBD1 agrees at 10 bases. Here the CDR3 reads CASSYGTGAWDTQYF. The CDR3 coding sequence is TGTGCCAGCAGTTACGGGACAGGGGCGTGGGATACGCAGTATTTT.